These 8 T cell receptor beta chains came from one sample sequenced in a study of Graves' ophthalmopathy and Graves' hyperthyroidism. Scientists amplified the TCR beta CDR3 regions from RNA transcripts. RT-PCR was first run with HTBI primers, then multiplex PCR in a second round. Via MiXCR, TCRdb re-called the multiplex PCR reads, giving one row per CDR3 protein. Seen here are 200,000 to 250,000 distinct CDR3 sequences, 20% to 25% observed once, and the top ten hold roughly 40%. Sample: peripheral blood. These receptors all come from a woman aged 45-59 years with Graves' ophthalmopathy.

This clonotype was observed at least ten times. The gene calls are TRBV2 and TRBJ2-7; 9 bases are shared with TRBD1. Germline CDR1 reads SNHLY; CDR2 reads FYNNEI. Losses at the gene ends were 6 bases for V and 2 bases for J; bases not matched to a gene: 5. The CDR3 sequence is 14 residues long. The CDR3 reads CASSIGQGTYEQYF. The CDR3 region has the DNA TGTGCCAGCAGCATCGGACAGGGGACCTACGAGCAGTACTTC.

This clonotype was seen many times. The chain carries TRBV12-5 and TRBJ2-5; D is unclear. The ends were cut back, 1 base at V and 8 bases at J, with 11 bases in the middle. This CDR3 has 13 residues. The germline V gene has CDR1 LGHNT and CDR2 FRNRAP. Here the CDR3 reads CASGLGPGITQYF. Written as DNA, the CDR3 is TGTGCTAGTGGTTTGGGTCCAGGCATTACCCAGTACTTC. The full variable domain, in which reference TRBV12-5 and TRBJ2-5 provide the parts outside the CDR3, is DARVTQTPRHKVTEMGQEVTMRCQPILGHNTVFWYRQTMMQGLELLAYFRNRAPLDDSGMPKDRFSAEMPDATLATLKIQPSEPRDSAVYFCASGLGPGITQYFGPGTRLLVL.

This clonotype was picked up many times. As DNA, the CDR3 is TGTGCCAGCAGCTTAATCGGGGGGGGCACGGTCACTGAAGCTTTCTTT. Amino acid sequence: CASSLIGGGTVTEAFF. This rearrangement joins TRBV7-3 to TRBJ1-1; TRBD1 might be the D (6 bases). V lost 1 base and J lost 4, with 16 bases in between. CDR3 size: 16 residues. Germline CDR1 is SGHTA and CDR2 is FQGTGA.

This clonotype appeared many times. The chain joins TRBV7-2 to TRBJ1-2; D unclear. In germline, CDR1 is SGHTA, CDR2 FQGNSA. The V gene lost 1 base and the J gene lost 4 bases, with 10 bases spanning the gap. The CDR3 totals 14 residues. The CDR3 DNA is TGTGCCAGCAGCTTAGGGACGTCCGGCTATGGCTACACCTTC. It specifies CASSLGTSGYGYTF.

V gene TRBV2 combines with J gene TRBJ2-5; D is undetermined. This CDR3 has 14 residues. With 5 bases removed from V and 3 bases from J, the gap between germline ends came to 13 bases. CDR1 and CDR2 (germline): SNHLY, FYNNEI. CDR3 amino acids: CASSSSAIEETQYF. In DNA, the CDR3 is TGTGCCAGCAGTTCCTCGGCCATAGAAGAGACCCAGTACTTC.

This clonotype has at least ten counts. The chain combines TRBV6-1 with TRBJ2-7; D may be TRBD1 (7 bases). The germline V gene has CDR1 MNHNS and CDR2 SASEGT. CDR3 size: 16 residues. Trimming took 5 bases from V and 3 from J, leaving 20 bases between them. CDR3 protein: CASSRRGRGIGYEQYF. CDR3 DNA: TGTGCCAGCAGTCGGAGGGGGCGAGGAATAGGCTACGAGCAGTACTTC.

This clonotype has a count of ten or more. The V and J genes are TRBV6-1 and TRBJ1-3; D may be TRBD1 (5 bases). The V end was cut by 6 bases, the J end by 3 bases, with 18 bases between. CDR1 MNHNS and CDR2 SASEGT come from the germline V gene. The CDR3 is 16 residues long. In DNA, the CDR3 is TGTGCCAGCAGACCTCGGTCGTTTGGGGGTGGAAACACCATATATTTT. It specifies CASRPRSFGGGNTIYF.

This clonotype was seen at least ten times. J is TRBJ2-4 and V is TRBV6-5; the match to TRBD2 covers 7 bases. V shed 5 bases, J shed 1 base, and the junction held 5 bases outside the gene matches. The CDR3 runs 15 residues. The germline CDR1 and CDR2 sequences are MNHEY and SVGAGI. In nucleotides, the CDR3 is TGTGCCAGCAGTCAGCGGGGTGGGGCCAAAAACATTCAGTACTTC. It specifies CASSQRGGAKNIQYF.